This T cell receptor (beta chain) was documented in a study of T cell clones after liver transplantation. Study in general: Draws occurred before transplant, before withdrawal, and after complete or failed withdrawal.

This clone was found once. As yet, its antigen is unknown. CDR3 length: 17 amino acids. V lost 5 bases and J 0 bases, leaving 16 bases between the germline ends. Germline-derived CDR1 and CDR2 are SEHNR and FQNEAQ (reference sequence). Only in-frame clones appear in the TCRdb table, and some are missing; sequencing was by immunoSEQ multiplex PCR. There are approximately 100,000 clones in the sample; around 83% occur only once, and around 0.97% lies in the top ten. Findings of the study overall: Low donor cell numbers restricted donor-reactive repertoire measurement in a couple of subjects. Compared with third party-reactive sequences, donor-reactive ones declined more, independent of withdrawal success.

This chain links TRBV7-9 with TRBJ2-2; the D gene is possibly TRBD2 (5 bases). Sequencing was performed on CD4+ T cells from blood, taken before liver transplant. The clonotype comes from a human donor who received a liver transplant. CDR3 coding DNA: TGTGCCAGCAGCCCTCGAGAGGGATTATCGAACACCGGGGAGCTGTTTTTT. It encodes CASSPREGLSNTGELFF.